The 20 T cell receptor beta chains listed next were all sequenced from one sample in a study of T-cell reconstitution after alpha-beta-depleted transplantation in children. TCRbeta library construction was performed incorporating unique molecular identifiers. Via MiXCR, TCRdb re-called the PCR reads, giving one row per CDR3 protein. The sample includes about 440,000 distinct CDR3 sequences, around two fifths of them seen just once. The source was PBMCs, collected before TCRalphabeta/CD19-depleted stem cell transplant. Every receptor here comes from a girl aged 2-9 years with aplastic anemia, due to receive a stem cell transplant.

The V call is TRBV12-3 or TRBV12-4, the J call TRBJ1-1, with D possibly matching TRBD1 (5 bases). There are 17 residues in the CDR3. V was shortened by 5 bases and J by 4 bases, with 23 bases between the two germline ends. In nucleotides, the CDR3 is TGTGCCAGCAGTCGGGGGGTCGGGGGGTACTGGGGCACTGAAGCTTTCTTT. Translation: CASSRGVGGYWGTEAFF.

The sample holds one count of this clonotype. The chain uses TRBV27 and TRBJ2-2; a possible D gene is TRBD1 (5 bases). CDR3 size: 18 residues. Trimming took off 2 bases at V and 2 bases at J, with 18 bases between the two ends. Germline assignment: CDR1 MNHEY and CDR2 SMNVEV (reference sequence). The CDR3: CASSLRVYGRTNTGELFF. The CDR3 nucleotides read TGTGCCAGCAGTTTACGAGTATACGGACGGACAAACACCGGGGAGCTGTTTTTT.

As to this clonotype: A junction boundary mismatches the germline segment, possibly from a read error. This chain connects TRBV20-1 to TRBJ2-2, with D hard to call. The CDR3 extends over 13 amino acids. The germline CDR1 and CDR2 sequences are DFQATT and SNEGSKA (reference sequence). The CDR3 spells CGAFDPRAGELFF. The DNA of the CDR3 is TGCGGTGCTTTTGACCCTAGAGCCGGGGAGCTGTTTTTT.

This clonotype appeared a single time. The chain is built from TRBV25-1 and TRBJ2-7; D perhaps matches TRBD1 (6 bases). V lost 6 bases and J 11 bases, leaving 14 bases between the germline ends. The CDR3 totals 11 residues. Germline lookup yields CDR1 MGHDK and CDR2 SYGVNS. For the CDR3, the DNA is TGTGCCAGCAGATTCGGGACATCGGAGTACTTC. Amino acids: CASRFGTSEYF.

This clonotype was detected many times. The J gene is TRBJ1-4, the V gene TRBV29-1, with TRBD1 as a possible D gene (6 bases). Germline values: CDR1 SQVTM, CDR2 ANQGSEA. This CDR3 spans 13 amino acids. Trimming pared 7 bases from V and 7 bases from J, leaving 16 bases between. The CDR3 protein is CSAVQGRGEKLFF. In nucleotides, the CDR3 is TGCAGCGCGGTCCAGGGGCGGGGTGAAAAACTGTTTTTT.

This chain links TRBV4-3 with TRBJ2-5, with D possibly matching TRBD2 (6 bases). The CDR3 has 16 residues. Germline CDR1 and CDR2: LGHNA and YSLEER. Between the trimmed V and J ends, which lost 2 bases and 2 bases, there was a span of 15 bases. This CDR3 is CASSQTYPGVQETQYF. CDR3 bases: TGCGCCAGCAGCCAAACCTATCCGGGAGTACAAGAGACCCAGTACTTC.

In its sample, this clonotype was seen many times. The V call is TRBV12-3 or TRBV12-4, the J call TRBJ2-7; possible D gene TRBD2, 5 bases. The CDR3 has 13 amino acids. The germline V and J ends were trimmed by 1 base and 5 bases, with 9 bases remaining between them. The CDR3: CASSLGGLNEQYF. CDR3 DNA sequence: TGTGCCAGCAGTTTAGGCGGACTTAACGAGCAGTACTTC.

This clonotype was found many times. The V call is TRBV7-2, the J call TRBJ2-2; unclear D gene. The V gene's germline CDR1 is SGHTA and CDR2 FQGNSA. The CDR3 sequence is 14 residues long. Trimming shortened V by 3 bases and J by 6 bases, and 11 bases separated the two germline ends. The CDR3 DNA follows: TGTGCCAGCAGCTTCCGATCCGCGGCCGGGGAGCTGTTTTTT. This codes for CASSFRSAAGELFF.

V gene TRBV9 combines with J gene TRBJ2-2; TRBD2 agrees at 7 bases. Trimming at V came to 2 bases and at J to 4 bases, leaving 8 bases not matched to a gene. The length of the CDR3 is 16 residues. Germline V lookup: CDR1 SGDLS, CDR2 YYNGEE. Written as DNA, the CDR3 is TGTGCCAGCAGCGTGTGGGGGGAGGGCCTCACCGGGGAGCTGTTTTTT. Protein: CASSVWGEGLTGELFF.

This clonotype was recorded at least ten times. The chain is built from TRBV12-3 or TRBV12-4 and TRBJ1-2, with TRBD1 matching 9 bases. V shed 2 bases and J 8 bases; nucleotides not matched to a gene: 6. CDR3 length: 14 residues. For the CDR3, the DNA is TGTGCCAGCAGTTTATTCACAGGGGGCAGCGGCTACACCTTC. Amino acid sequence: CASSLFTGGSGYTF.

Ten or more counts support this clonotype. This chain joins TRBV9 and TRBJ2-7; 10 bases line up with TRBD1. J gave up 6 bases and V 1 base, and 4 bases lay outside the gene matches. The CDR3 sequence is 14 residues long. Per the germline V gene, CDR1 is SGDLS and CDR2 is YYNGEE. For the CDR3, the DNA is TGTGCCAGCAGCGTAAGGACAGGGGGAGGCGAGCAGTACTTC. This gives the protein CASSVRTGGGEQYF. The variable domain in full, with the rest retrieved from reference TRBV9 and TRBJ2-7, is DSGVTQTPKHLITATGQRVTLRCSPRSGDLSVYWYQQSLDQGLQFLIQYYNGEERAKGNILERFSAQQFPDLHSELNLSSLELGDSALYFCASSVRTGGGEQYFGPGTRLTVT.

The CDR3 loop reads CASSYRPTGTSTNEKLFF. The CDR3 DNA reads as TGCGCCAGCAGCTACCGCCCCACCGGGACGTCAACTAATGAAAAACTGTTTTTT. The chain has TRBV5-1 and TRBJ1-4, with a weak D call TRBD1 (5 bases). Trimming took 3 bases from V and 0 from J, leaving 18 bases between them. The CDR3 covers 18 residues. From germline, CDR1 is SGHRS and CDR2 YFSETQ. Supplemented by reference TRBV5-1 and TRBJ1-4, the full variable domain reads KAGVTQTPRYLIKTRGQQVTLSCSPISGHRSVSWYQQTPGQGLQFLFEYFSETQRNKGNFPGRFSGRQFSNSRSEMNVSTLELGDSALYLCASSYRPTGTSTNEKLFFGSGTQLSVL.

The genes are TRBV20-1 and TRBJ2-1; possibly TRBD2 for D (7 bases). Germline V gene data show CDR1 as DFQATT and CDR2 as SNEGSKA (reference sequence). V lost 7 bases to trimming and J lost 6 bases, with 19 bases between them. There are 14 residues in the CDR3. The CDR3: CSEDGGAPRNEQFF. CDR3 nucleotide sequence: TGCAGTGAAGATGGGGGGGCCCCTCGCAATGAGCAGTTCTTC.

This chain connects TRBV18 to TRBJ2-6, with a tentative D call TRBD2 (5 bases). CDR3 size: 15 residues. V was cut by 4 bases and J by 4 bases, with 11 bases left in between. The germline V gene has CDR1 KGHSH and CDR2 LQKENI. CDR3 sequence: CASSRPEGGANVLTF. In nucleotides, the CDR3 is TGTGCCAGCTCACGCCCCGAGGGAGGGGCCAACGTCCTGACTTTC.

The chain recombines TRBV29-1 with TRBJ1-1, with D maybe TRBD1 (5 bases). Looked up from germline, CDR1 is SQVTM and CDR2 is ANQGSEA. The CDR3 runs 13 residues. V gave up 5 bases and J gave up 0 bases, with 10 bases separating them. CDR3 nucleotides: TGCAGCGTTCCGGGGGATTTGAACACTGAAGCTTTCTTT. Translated, it gives CSVPGDLNTEAFF.

A few counts support this clonotype. The rearrangement links TRBV12-3 or TRBV12-4 to TRBJ2-1, with TRBD2 matching over 10 bases. The CDR3 runs to 17 residues. After removal of 6 bases from V and 0 bases from J, the junction contained 8 bases not matched to a gene. The CDR3 loop reads CASRPGTSVSSYNEQFF. CDR3 in DNA: TGTGCCAGCAGACCCGGGACTAGCGTGAGCTCCTACAATGAGCAGTTCTTC.

This clonotype was detected only a few times. The CDR3 here is CASSLGGPIDAQYF. In DNA form, the CDR3 reads TGTGCCAGCAGTTTAGGGGGCCCCATTGACGCGCAGTACTTC. The rearrangement uses TRBV28 and TRBJ2-7; D is perhaps TRBD1 (6 bases). The CDR3 is 14 residues long. V was trimmed by 2 bases and J by 9 bases, leaving 17 bases between them. CDR1 and CDR2 from the germline V gene are MDHEN and SYDVKM.

This clonotype showed up just a few times. The chain recombines TRBV18 with TRBJ1-1; TRBD1 agrees at 7 bases. The V gene's germline CDR1 is KGHSH and CDR2 LQKENI. Unmatched junction bases numbered 6, after V lost 3 bases and J lost 2 bases. CDR3 length: 15 amino acids. The CDR3 DNA is TGTGCCAGCTCACCGACCGACAGGGCCAACACTGAAGCTTTCTTT. Amino acid sequence: CASSPTDRANTEAFF.

This clonotype has only a few counts. V gene TRBV7-2 combines with J gene TRBJ2-7, with no clear D. Per the germline V gene, CDR1 is SGHTA and CDR2 is FQGNSA. V lost 5 bases, J lost 6 bases, and 8 bases lay in between. CDR3 size: 11 residues. In DNA form, the CDR3 reads TGTGCCAGCAGCCCCGGTTCCGAGCAGTACTTC. It yields the protein CASSPGSEQYF. The whole variable domain, remainder taken from reference TRBV7-2 and TRBJ2-7, is GAGVSQSPSNKVTEKGKDVELRCDPISGHTALYWYRQSLGQGLEFLIYFQGNSAPDKSGLPSDRFSAERTGGSVSTLTIQRTQQEDSAVYLCASSPGSEQYFGPGTRLTVT.

This clonotype was detected only a few times. The chain is built from TRBV12-3 or TRBV12-4 and TRBJ2-3; 10 nucleotides agree with TRBD2. CDR3 length: 15 amino acids. V was pared by 4 bases and J by 5 bases, with 6 bases of the junction left unmatched. CDR3 in amino acids: CASSSLAGVGDTQYF. The DNA for the CDR3 is TGTGCCAGCAGTTCCCTAGCGGGAGTGGGAGATACGCAGTATTTT.